The 8 T cell receptor beta chains below come from one sample, sequenced in a study of blood T cell repertoires in COVID-19. Here immunoSEQ multiplex PCR was the method, and the copy in TCRdb shows in-frame clones only, minus some. The sample carries approximately 260,000 clones, around four fifths recorded once. The specimen was peripheral blood. The receptor set was obtained from a woman aged 60-70 years with active or convalescent COVID-19.

In the case of this clone: Other DNA sequences of this sample code for an identical CDR3. CDR3 DNA sequence: TGTGCCAGCAGCTTAGGTGGGGGCCCCTACGAGCAGTACTTC. Amino acids: CASSLGGGPYEQYF. The chain recombines TRBV7-2 with TRBJ2-7; possible D gene TRBD1, 6 bases. Trimming took 1 base from V and 2 from J, leaving 9 bases between them. The length of the CDR3 is 14 residues. Germline V CDR1 and CDR2: SGHTA, FQGNSA.

The J gene is TRBJ2-3, the V gene TRBV7-9; 13 nucleotides agree with TRBD2. V shed 5 bases, J shed 0 bases, and the junction held 5 bases outside the gene matches. This CDR3 comprises 17 residues. The germline V gene has CDR1 SEHNR and CDR2 FQNEAQ (reference sequence). The CDR3 region has the DNA TGTGCCAGCAGCCGGACTAGCGGGGGAATTAGCACAGATACGCAGTATTTT. Protein: CASSRTSGGISTDTQYF.

This clone was seen only once. The chain joins TRBV19 to TRBJ2-7, with 8 bases matching TRBD1. Germline CDR1 LNHDA, CDR2 SQIVND (reference sequence). CDR3 length equals 15 residues. V was pared by 1 base and J by 2 bases, with 4 bases of the junction left unmatched. CDR3 in amino acids: CASSIGGDRPYEQYF. DNA of the CDR3: TGTGCCAGTAGTATAGGAGGGGACAGGCCCTACGAGCAGTACTTC.

This chain connects TRBV18 to TRBJ2-3, with 8 positions matching TRBD1. The CDR3 is made up of 17 amino acids. Trimming took 0 bases from V and 3 from J; bases not matched to a gene: 8. From germline, CDR1 is KGHSH and CDR2 LQKENI. DNA of the CDR3: TGTGCCAGCTCACCACCCGGGGCAGGGGGCAGGACAGATACGCAGTATTTT. Translating it yields CASSPPGAGGRTDTQYF.

This chain links TRBV7-3 with TRBJ1-5; TRBD1 might be the D (6 bases). V was pared by 3 bases and J by 1 base, with 22 bases between. The CDR3 sequence is 19 residues long. Germline CDR1 and CDR2: SGHTA and FQGTGA. This chain's CDR3 is CASSFGGQSGQRSNQPQHF. The CDR3 nucleotides read TGTGCCAGCAGCTTTGGGGGCCAAAGTGGACAGAGGAGCAATCAGCCCCAGCATTTT. The variable domain in full, with the rest retrieved from reference TRBV7-3 and TRBJ1-5, is GAGVSQTPSNKVTEKGKYVELRCDPISGHTALYWYRQSLGQGPEFLIYFQGTGAADDSGLPNDRFFAVRPEGSVSTLKIQRTERGDSAVYLCASSFGGQSGQRSNQPQHFGDGTRLSIL.

There are a few counts of this clone. This sequence joins TRBV2 and TRBJ1-1; D perhaps matches TRBD1 (6 bases). Germline V gene lookup returns CDR1 SNHLY and CDR2 FYNNEI. This CDR3 has 14 amino acids. V lost 6 bases and J 6 bases, leaving 17 bases between the germline ends. The chain's CDR3 is CASRWTVTSAEAFF. In DNA form, the CDR3 reads TGTGCCAGCAGGTGGACAGTTACAAGCGCTGAAGCTTTCTTT.

This chain joins TRBV10-2 and TRBJ2-5; 9 bases match TRBD1. V gave up 6 bases and J gave up 5 bases; unmatched junction bases: 7. This CDR3 is 14 amino acids long. The germline CDR1 and CDR2 sequences are WSHSY and SAAADI. The DNA for the CDR3 is TGCGCCAGCAGGAGAACAGGGGGCGTTGAGACCCAGTACTTC. Translating it yields CASRRTGGVETQYF.

J is TRBJ2-5 and V is TRBV5-1, with D perhaps TRBD1 (6 bases). CDR1 is SGHRS and CDR2 is YFSETQ in the germline V gene. V was shortened by 4 bases and J by 4 bases, with 11 bases between the two germline ends. The CDR3 has 13 residues. The CDR3 sequence is CASSPTGLETQYF. CDR3 DNA: TGCGCCAGCAGCCCAACAGGGTTAGAGACCCAGTACTTC.